This entry lists 8 T cell receptor beta chains sequenced from one sample in a study of technical replicates of blood from four donors. The data were produced by immunoSEQ multiplex PCR, yet TCRdb's version contains in-frame clones alone and is incomplete. This table has approximately 59,000 clones, 90% to 95% appearing once. Sequenced: PBMCs. Receptor source: a human donor in good health. Some clones in this sample may be carry-over from other donors' samples.

The chain uses TRBV5-1 and TRBJ2-5; TRBD2 agrees at 7 bases. This CDR3 has 16 residues. The V segment lost 4 bases and the J segment 3 bases; nucleotides outside the gene matches: 12. The germline gives CDR1 SGHRS, CDR2 YFSETQ. In nucleotides, the CDR3 is TGCGCCAGCAGCCCCCTTGAGGGAGGGCGGGAAGAGACCCAGTACTTC. It is translated as CASSPLEGGREETQYF. Based on the CDR3 plus reference TRBV5-1 and TRBJ2-5, the full variable domain is KAGVTQTPRYLIKTRGQQVTLSCSPISGHRSVSWYQQTPGQGLQFLFEYFSETQRNKGNFPGRFSGRQFSNSRSEMNVSTLELGDSALYLCASSPLEGGREETQYFGPGTRLLVL.

The chain links TRBV13 to TRBJ2-7, with 7 bases that match TRBD2. Trimming cost V 3 bases and J 7 bases; bases outside gene matches: 9. Germline assignment: CDR1 PRHDT and CDR2 FYEKMQ (reference sequence). The CDR3 length is 14 residues. Here the CDR3 reads CASSLGPRRGEQYF. CDR3 in DNA: TGTGCCAGCAGCTTGGGGCCCAGGCGGGGGGAGCAGTACTTC.

This sequence joins TRBV12-5 and TRBJ1-5; 9 positions match TRBD1. The V and J ends lost 1 base and 6 bases, in that order; junction bases with no gene match: 10. CDR1 and CDR2 (germline): LGHNT, FRNRAP. The CDR3 contains 17 residues. The chain's CDR3 is CASGLGEQGATVQPQHF. The CDR3 DNA reads TGTGCTAGTGGTTTGGGTGAACAGGGGGCCACAGTTCAGCCCCAGCATTTT.

V and J are TRBV5-1 and TRBJ2-1, with 11 bases identical to TRBD2. Trimming took 5 bases from V and 8 from J; bases not matched to a gene: 18. CDR1 and CDR2 (germline): SGHRS, YFSETQ. The length of the CDR3 is 18 residues. For the CDR3, the DNA is TGCGCCAGCAGAGGGACTAGCGGACAAGAGACCGGATCCTATGAGCAGTTCTTC. Translation gives CASRGTSGQETGSYEQFF.

Only one count was recorded for this clone. Its ends do not fully match the called genes, so a read error is possible. V gene TRBV29-1 combines with J gene TRBJ2-7, with 8 bases aligning to TRBD2. The CDR3 runs to 13 residues. Germline V gene data show CDR1 as SQVTM and CDR2 as ANQGSEA. DNA of the CDR3: TGCAGCGTTCAAGACGGGGGGGGAGGCGAGCAGTACTTC. It yields the protein CSVQDGGGGEQYF.

The gene calls are TRBV5-1 and TRBJ2-7, with TRBD1 matching over 7 bases. The CDR3 loop spans 15 amino acids. Germline assignment: CDR1 SGHRS and CDR2 YFSETQ. V dropped 2 bases and J dropped 3; count of bases not matched to a gene: 8. The CDR3 bases are TGCGCCAGCAGCTTTTTAGGGGGCGCTAACTACGAGCAGTACTTC. As protein: CASSFLGGANYEQYF.

Sample share makes this clone large. This rearrangement joins TRBV7-2 to TRBJ1-2, with 10 nucleotides matching TRBD1. Germline V gives CDR1 SGHTA, CDR2 FQGNSA. The V segment lost 4 bases and the J segment 3 bases; nucleotides outside the gene matches: 5. The CDR3 runs 15 residues. Written as DNA, the CDR3 is TGTGCCAGCAGCTACCCGGGACAGGGGTACTATGGCTACACCTTC. Translation gives CASSYPGQGYYGYTF.

The gene calls are TRBV23-1 and TRBJ1-1, with a weak D call TRBD1 (6 bases). TRBV23-1 is an ORF, with its function uncertain. Trimming removed 5 bases at V and 0 bases at J, with 16 bases between. This CDR3 has 16 amino acids. In DNA, the CDR3 is TGCGCCAGCAGTGCAGGGACACCCCCTGTGAACACTGAAGCTTTCTTT. Encoded protein: CASSAGTPPVNTEAFF.